Below are 19 T cell receptor beta chains sequenced from a single sample in a study of OX40 agonist ivuxolimab in advanced cancers. TCRdb keeps only in-frame clones here, not all; method: immunoSEQ multiplex PCR. This sample has some 76,000 clones, with roughly nine tenths found just once. Material: CD4+ or CD8+ T cells sorted from blood, obtained in a trial of the OX40 agonist ivuxolimab. These receptors all come from an adult with an advanced solid tumor such as melanoma, head and neck, liver or kidney cancer.

This chain uses TRBV27 with TRBJ2-3, with D possibly being TRBD2 (5 bases). Germline V gives CDR1 MNHEY, CDR2 SMNVEV (reference sequence). The CDR3 has 13 residues. The V and J ends lost 7 bases and 1 base respectively, with 9 bases between them. CDR3 in amino acids: CASTRAGTDTQYF. CDR3 DNA sequence: TGTGCCAGCACGAGGGCCGGCACAGATACGCAGTATTTT.

A single count supports this clone. This chain joins TRBV7-9 and TRBJ1-2; 7 bases match TRBD1. There are 15 residues in the CDR3. Germline CDR1 reads SEHNR; CDR2 reads FQNEAQ (reference sequence). Trimming cost V 5 bases and J 7 bases; bases outside gene matches: 13. CDR3 sequence: CASSGGRGSFLGYTF. CDR3 DNA sequence: TGTGCCAGCAGCGGCGGCAGGGGGTCGTTTCTTGGCTACACCTTC.

The genes are TRBV7-2 and TRBJ2-1, with D maybe TRBD2 (6 bases). CDR1 is SGHTA, CDR2 FQGNSA, per germline. Trimming took 5 bases from V and 9 from J, leaving 17 bases between them. The CDR3 contains 14 residues. The CDR3 DNA follows: TGTGCCAGCAGCCCGGCTGGGGCCGGGGGTGAGCAGTTCTTC. This codes for CASSPAGAGGEQFF.

The chain recombines TRBV10-3 with TRBJ2-3; D gene uncertain. The CDR3 covers 10 residues. The V gene's germline CDR1 is ENHRY and CDR2 SYGVKD. V gave up 10 bases and J gave up 9 bases, with 11 bases separating them. CDR3 nucleotide sequence: TGTGCCACCGGAGAGAAGACGCAGTATTTT. Amino acid sequence: CATGEKTQYF.

V gene TRBV6-1 combines with J gene TRBJ2-1; 9 bases match TRBD2. J gave up 1 base and V 6 bases, and 4 bases lay outside the gene matches. Germline V gene lookup returns CDR1 MNHNS and CDR2 SASEGT. This CDR3 has 15 amino acids. The CDR3 region has the DNA TGTGCCAGCAGACGAACTAGCGGGTCCTACAATGAGCAGTTCTTC. Amino acid sequence: CASRRTSGSYNEQFF.

J is TRBJ1-4 and V is TRBV5-1; 11 bases line up with TRBD1. Germline trimming cut 2 bases from V and 10 bases from J; bases unmatched to any gene: 4. The V gene's germline CDR1 is SGHRS and CDR2 YFSETQ. The CDR3 runs to 14 residues. The DNA of the CDR3 is TGCGCCAGCAGCTTCCGGGACAGGGGGGGAAAACTGTTTTTT. Translating it yields CASSFRDRGGKLFF. Full variable domain (missing parts from reference TRBV5-1 and TRBJ1-4): KAGVTQTPRYLIKTRGQQVTLSCSPISGHRSVSWYQQTPGQGLQFLFEYFSETQRNKGNFPGRFSGRQFSNSRSEMNVSTLELGDSALYLCASSFRDRGGKLFFGSGTQLSVL.

This chain connects TRBV25-1 to TRBJ2-7; D is undetermined. From germline, CDR1 is MGHDK and CDR2 SYGVNS. This CDR3 is built from 13 residues. Trimming removed 8 bases at V and 2 bases at J, with 13 bases between. CDR3 in DNA: TGTGCCAGCTTCAGCAGTTTAACCTACGAGCAGTACTTC. Residues: CASFSSLTYEQYF.

DNA of the CDR3: TGTGCCAGCAGCTTTGACAGCCTCTCTGGAAACACCATATATTTT. Its translation: CASSFDSLSGNTIYF. The chain uses TRBV13 and TRBJ1-3; possibly TRBD1 for D (5 bases). The CDR3 length is 15 residues. The germline V gene has CDR1 PRHDT and CDR2 FYEKMQ (reference sequence). V was trimmed by 3 bases and J by 0 bases, leaving 9 bases between them.

The rearrangement uses TRBV5-8 and TRBJ2-4; TRBD1 matches at 9 bases. V trimming: 4 bases; J trimming: 3 bases; junction bases outside the gene matches: 17. Germline-derived CDR1 and CDR2 are SGHTS and YDEGEE. There are 19 residues in the CDR3. Here the CDR3 DNA reads TGTGCCAGCAGCCCTACCGGGACAGGGTGGCGTAGGATCAAAAACATTCAGTACTTC. Residues: CASSPTGTGWRRIKNIQYF. Combining the CDR3 with reference TRBV5-8 and TRBJ2-4 gives the whole variable domain EAGVTQSPTHLIKTRGQQATLRCSPISGHTSVYWYQQALGLGLQFLLWYDEGEERNRGNFPPRFSGRQFPNYSSELNVNALELEDSALYLCASSPTGTGWRRIKNIQYFGAGTRLSVL.

This sequence joins TRBV28 and TRBJ2-1; 13 bases map to TRBD2. CDR1 MDHEN and CDR2 SYDVKM come from the germline V gene. Trimming cost V 8 bases and J 3 bases; bases outside gene matches: 10. CDR3 length: 17 amino acids. CDR3 loop: CASRTTRTSGSYNEQFF. The DNA of the CDR3 is TGTGCCAGCCGAACCACTCGGACTAGCGGGAGCTACAATGAGCAGTTCTTC.

The V call is TRBV5-1, the J call TRBJ2-3, with 7 bases matching TRBD2. This CDR3 contains 14 residues. Germline V gene lookup returns CDR1 SGHRS and CDR2 YFSETQ. V trimming: 3 bases; J trimming: 6 bases; junction bases outside the gene matches: 7. CDR3 protein: CASSSGLESDTQYF. The CDR3 coding sequence is TGCGCCAGCAGCTCAGGACTAGAATCGGATACGCAGTATTTT.

J is TRBJ2-7 and V is TRBV9, with TRBD1 matching 9 bases. V gave up 3 bases and J gave up 2 bases; unmatched junction bases: 3. Germline V lookup: CDR1 SGDLS, CDR2 YYNGEE. The CDR3 is 14 amino acids. The CDR3 loop is CASSAGTGPYEQYF. CDR3 DNA sequence: TGTGCCAGCAGCGCCGGGACAGGGCCCTACGAGCAGTACTTC.

The chain carries TRBV18 and TRBJ2-2, with 8 bases lining up with TRBD1. The V and J ends lost 5 bases and 2 bases, in that order; junction bases with no gene match: 7. The CDR3 runs to 16 residues. CDR1 is KGHSH and CDR2 is LQKENI in the germline V gene. CDR3 DNA: TGTGCCAGCTCATACAACAGGGGGTCCAACACCGGGGAGCTGTTTTTT. It encodes CASSYNRGSNTGELFF.

The rearrangement uses TRBV6-1 and TRBJ2-2; D might be TRBD2 (6 bases). CDR3 length: 15 amino acids. Germline-derived CDR1 and CDR2 are MNHNS and SASEGT. Between the trimmed V and J ends, which lost 5 bases and 0 bases, there was a span of 10 bases. Here the CDR3 reads CASSWRVPNTGELFF. The CDR3 DNA reads as TGTGCCAGCAGTTGGAGGGTTCCGAACACCGGGGAGCTGTTTTTT.

This clone was seen only once. The genes are TRBV4-1 and TRBJ1-1; no reliable D call. The V gene lost 4 bases and the J gene lost 3 bases, with 15 bases spanning the gap. The length of the CDR3 is 15 residues. Germline lookup yields CDR1 MGHRA and CDR2 YSYEKL. The CDR3 here is CASSLRVGPDTEAFF. Here the CDR3 DNA reads TGCGCCAGCAGCCTTAGGGTGGGCCCCGACACTGAAGCTTTCTTT.

The chain carries TRBV19 and TRBJ2-7; the D gene is possibly TRBD2 (6 bases). From germline, CDR1 is LNHDA and CDR2 SQIVND (reference sequence). Deletions cut 5 bases from V and 2 bases from J, with 13 bases between. CDR3 length: 14 amino acids. Here the CDR3 DNA reads TGTGCCAGTAGTCAGGCTAGCGTAACCTACGAGCAGTACTTC. Translated: CASSQASVTYEQYF.

This clone was picked up a small number of times. The rearrangement links TRBV5-1 to TRBJ2-2; D gene ambiguous. The length of the CDR3 is 15 residues. V was trimmed by 0 bases and J by 4 bases, leaving 10 bases between them. Germline CDR1 is SGHRS and CDR2 is YFSETQ. CDR3: CASSLDGLSTGELFF. Here the CDR3 DNA reads TGCGCCAGCAGCTTGGATGGCCTGAGCACCGGGGAGCTGTTTTTT. Drawing the rest from reference TRBV5-1 and TRBJ2-2, the complete variable domain is KAGVTQTPRYLIKTRGQQVTLSCSPISGHRSVSWYQQTPGQGLQFLFEYFSETQRNKGNFPGRFSGRQFSNSRSEMNVSTLELGDSALYLCASSLDGLSTGELFFGEGSRLTVL.

The V call is TRBV11-2, the J call TRBJ2-7; TRBD1 agrees at 11 bases. The trim removed 5 bases at V and 7 bases at J, leaving 4 bases unmatched. This CDR3 has 13 amino acids. Germline CDR1 is SGHAT and CDR2 is FQNNGV. The CDR3 loop is CASSQGQGGEQYF. CDR3 bases: TGTGCCAGCAGCCAGGGACAGGGGGGAGAGCAGTACTTC. Combining the CDR3 with reference TRBV11-2 and TRBJ2-7 gives the whole variable domain EAGVAQSPRYKIIEKRQSVAFWCNPISGHATLYWYQQILGQGPKLLIQFQNNGVVDDSQLPKDRFSAERLKGVDSTLKIQPAKLEDSAVYLCASSQGQGGEQYFGPGTRLTVT.

The chain carries TRBV7-2 and TRBJ2-7; tentative D call: TRBD1 (5 bases). The CDR3 length is 12 residues. V gave up 5 bases and J gave up 9 bases, with 14 bases separating them. Germline loops: CDR1 SGHTA, CDR2 FQGNSA. The CDR3 DNA reads as TGTGCCAGCAGCGAAGGGGTTATAGCGCAGTACTTC. Translation: CASSEGVIAQYF.